This TCR beta chain was sequenced during a study of T cell repertoires in cytomegalovirus infection. Overall study results and limits: In two of eight donors, the top clonotype was HLA-C-restricted CMV-specific.

TCRdb re-called the reads through MiXCR, storing one row per CDR3 protein. The table includes about 740,000 distinct CDR3 sequences, approximately 40% detected once. Concerning this clonotype itself: What it recognizes is unknown.

The CDR3 is made up of 14 amino acids. Germline lookup yields CDR1 MGHRA and CDR2 YSYEKL. Trimming cost V 0 bases and J 8 bases, with 11 bases left between them. J is TRBJ2-4 and V is TRBV4-1; TRBD1 might be the D (5 bases). The material sequenced was PBMCs. This sequence originates from a human donor in good health (CMV status not recorded). Some clones in this sample may be carry-over from other donors' samples. The CDR3 here is CASSQDPQADIQYF. The CDR3 DNA reads as TGCGCCAGCAGCCAAGATCCACAGGCGGACATTCAGTACTTC.